This TCR beta chain came from a study of blood T cell repertoires in COVID-19. This CDR3 comprises 16 residues. Germline lookup yields CDR1 SGHNT and CDR2 YENEEA. The V and J ends lost 1 base and 5 bases, in that order; junction bases with no gene match: 3. Here immunoSEQ multiplex PCR was the method, and the copy in TCRdb shows in-frame clones only, minus some. Of around 13,000 clones in the sample, over 75% were seen once. The sequenced sample was peripheral blood. The sequence derives from a human donor in a cohort sampled during active COVID-19. The V call is TRBV11-3, the J call TRBJ2-3; 13 bases match TRBD2. The DNA of the CDR3 is TGTGCCAGCAGCTTAGGACTAGCGGGGGGTGGAGATACGCAGTATTTT. Translating it yields CASSLGLAGGGDTQYF.